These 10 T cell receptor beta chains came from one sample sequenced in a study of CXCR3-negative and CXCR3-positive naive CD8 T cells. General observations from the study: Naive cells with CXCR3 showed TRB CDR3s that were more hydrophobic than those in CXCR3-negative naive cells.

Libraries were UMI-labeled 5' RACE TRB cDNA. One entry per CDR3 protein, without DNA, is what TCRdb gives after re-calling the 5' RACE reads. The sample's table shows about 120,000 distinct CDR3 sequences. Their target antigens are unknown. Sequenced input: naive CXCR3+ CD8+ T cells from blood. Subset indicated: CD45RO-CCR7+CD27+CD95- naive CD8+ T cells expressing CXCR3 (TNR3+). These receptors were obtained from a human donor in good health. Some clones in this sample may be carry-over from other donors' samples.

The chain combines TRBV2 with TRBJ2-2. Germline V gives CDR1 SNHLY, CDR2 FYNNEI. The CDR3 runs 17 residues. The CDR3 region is CASSEAQRSPNTGELFF.

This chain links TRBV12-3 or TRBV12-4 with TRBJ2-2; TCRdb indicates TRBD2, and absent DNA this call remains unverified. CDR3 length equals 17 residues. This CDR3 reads CASSHSGLAGEAGELFF.

CDR3 loop: CASGSGTGLDEQYF. This rearrangement joins TRBV27 to TRBJ2-7; TCRdb reports TRBD1, a call that lacks DNA to check it against. The CDR3 has 14 residues. Germline loops: CDR1 MNHEY, CDR2 SMNVEV (reference sequence).

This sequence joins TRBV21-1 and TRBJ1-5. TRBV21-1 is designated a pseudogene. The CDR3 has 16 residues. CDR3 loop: CASSKTSTESNQPQHF.

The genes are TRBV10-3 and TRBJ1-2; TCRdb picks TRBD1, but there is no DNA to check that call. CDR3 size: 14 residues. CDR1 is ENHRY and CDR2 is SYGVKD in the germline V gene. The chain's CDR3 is CAISESMDSKGYTF.

CDR3 residues: CASSLKPGLAGVAAYEQYF. V and J are TRBV28 and TRBJ2-7; with no DNA, the TCRdb D assignment of TRBD2 cannot be verified. Germline CDR1 reads MDHEN; CDR2 reads SYDVKM. The CDR3 loop spans 19 amino acids.

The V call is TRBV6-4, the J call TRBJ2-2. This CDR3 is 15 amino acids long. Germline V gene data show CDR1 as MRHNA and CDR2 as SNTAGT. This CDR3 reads CASSESDQTTGELFF.

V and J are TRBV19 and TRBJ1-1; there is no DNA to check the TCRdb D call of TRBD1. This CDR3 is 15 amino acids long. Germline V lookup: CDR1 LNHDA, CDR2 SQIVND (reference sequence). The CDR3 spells CASSYGQGPNTEAFF.

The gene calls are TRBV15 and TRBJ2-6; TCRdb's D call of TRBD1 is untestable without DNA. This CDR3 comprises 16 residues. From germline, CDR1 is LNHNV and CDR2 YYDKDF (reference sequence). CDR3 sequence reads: CATSVDRGAGANVLTF.

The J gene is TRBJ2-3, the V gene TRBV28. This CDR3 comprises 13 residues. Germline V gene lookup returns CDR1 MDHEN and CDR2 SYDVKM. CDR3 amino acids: CASSSAITDTQYF. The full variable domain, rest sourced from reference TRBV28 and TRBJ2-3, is DVKVTQSSRYLVKRTGEKVFLECVQDMDHENMFWYRQDPGLGLRLIYFSYDVKMKEKGDIPEGYSVSREKKERFSLILESASTNQTSMYLCASSSAITDTQYFGPGTRLTVL.